These 27 T cell receptor beta chains were sequenced from one sample in a study of low-dose radiotherapy and immunotherapy resistance in tumors. Alpha and beta chains were covered, as first-strand cDNA relied on TRAV- and TRBV-specific primers. With a V-primer adapter and a constant-region primer, TCRs were amplified for roughly 20 PCR cycles. A single record per CDR3 protein comes from TCRdb applying MiXCR to the reads. The sample has 64,000 or so distinct CDR3 sequences, less than 40% seen once. Stated time point: before trial treatment. The source was PBMCs, collected before treatment. The receptors shown here come from a female donor with ovarian cancer.

This rearrangement joins TRBV6-2 or TRBV6-3 to TRBJ1-2; D is ambiguous. The CDR3 extends over 10 amino acids. Germline V gene lookup returns CDR1 MNHEY and CDR2 SVGEGT. Deletions cut 6 bases from V and 2 bases from J, with 1 base between. CDR3 DNA sequence: TGTGCCAGCAGCAACTATGGCTACACCTTC. Its translation: CASSNYGYTF.

This clonotype has at least ten counts. The rearrangement joins TRBV12-3 or TRBV12-4 to TRBJ2-7, with 8 bases lining up with TRBD1. The CDR3 runs 14 residues. The junction had 10 bases not matched to a gene; V was cut back by 6 bases and J by 6 bases. DNA of the CDR3: TGTGCCAGCAGAACCTCAGGGGGCGATGGCGAGCAGTACTTC. This translates into CASRTSGGDGEQYF.

This clonotype appeared many times. This chain uses TRBV19 with TRBJ1-6, with a weak D call TRBD1 (5 bases). Looked up from germline, CDR1 is LNHDA and CDR2 is SQIVND (reference sequence). This CDR3 spans 15 amino acids. V lost 3 bases and J 7 bases, leaving 13 bases between the germline ends. The CDR3 sequence: CASSIGDLGNSPLHF. The CDR3 coding sequence is TGTGCCAGTAGTATCGGGGACCTGGGAAATTCACCCCTCCACTTT.

This clonotype has at least ten counts. The chain uses TRBV7-8 and TRBJ2-7; D not certain. The CDR3 runs 15 residues. Trimming pared 7 bases from V and 0 bases from J, leaving 16 bases between. Germline V CDR1 and CDR2: SGHVS, FQNEAQ. CDR3: CASTPRGKSSYEQYF. Here the CDR3 DNA reads TGTGCCAGCACCCCACGAGGAAAGAGCTCCTACGAGCAGTACTTC.

This clonotype was found many times. This rearrangement joins TRBV18 to TRBJ2-1, with no clear D. This CDR3 spans 18 amino acids. Germline V gene sequence: CDR1 KGHSH, CDR2 LQKENI. Trimming shortened V by 8 bases and J by 0 bases, and 23 bases separated the two germline ends. The CDR3 loop reads CASPRELTPSFSYNEQFF. The CDR3 bases are TGTGCCAGCCCACGCGAACTAACCCCAAGCTTCTCCTACAATGAGCAGTTCTTC.

V is TRBV6-2 or TRBV6-3 and J is TRBJ2-7; D gene unclear. This CDR3 is built from 14 residues. Trimming left V 5 bases short and J 4 bases short, with 15 bases between. Germline CDR1 MNHEY, CDR2 SVGEGT. This chain's CDR3 is CASSDRTVGYEQYF. DNA for the CDR3: TGTGCCAGCAGTGACCGGACGGTGGGGTACGAGCAGTACTTC.

This clonotype was found many times. The CDR3 nucleotides are TGTGCCAGCAGTCGGGACAGTCACACTGAAGCTTTCTTT. Residues: CASSRDSHTEAFF. The V gene is TRBV2, the J gene TRBJ1-1; 7 positions match TRBD1. CDR1 is SNHLY, CDR2 FYNNEI, per germline. The V segment lost 5 bases and the J segment 3 bases; nucleotides outside the gene matches: 3. The CDR3 extends over 13 amino acids.

This clonotype showed up just a few times. V and J are TRBV5-1 and TRBJ1-1, with D hard to call. With 4 bases removed from V and 4 bases from J, the gap between germline ends came to 17 bases. Germline V CDR1 and CDR2: SGHRS, YFSETQ. The CDR3 runs 15 residues. The DNA for the CDR3 is TGCGCCAGCAGCGGTCAAGCGGGCACGGGCACTGAAGCTTTCTTT. Protein product: CASSGQAGTGTEAFF.

This clonotype showed up many times. The chain couples TRBV28 to TRBJ2-3, with TRBD1 matching over 8 bases. The germline V gene has CDR1 MDHEN and CDR2 SYDVKM. V trimming: 5 bases; J trimming: 4 bases; junction bases outside the gene matches: 11. CDR3 length: 16 amino acids. CDR3: CASSPRQGKSADTQYF. CDR3 DNA sequence: TGTGCCAGCAGTCCCCGACAGGGGAAGAGCGCAGATACGCAGTATTTT. The full variable domain, its missing parts supplied by reference TRBV28 and TRBJ2-3, is DVKVTQSSRYLVKRTGEKVFLECVQDMDHENMFWYRQDPGLGLRLIYFSYDVKMKEKGDIPEGYSVSREKKERFSLILESASTNQTSMYLCASSPRQGKSADTQYFGPGTRLTVL.

This clonotype was counted many times. V gene TRBV20-1 combines with J gene TRBJ2-5; TRBD2 aligns across 7 bases. Trimming removed 3 bases from V and 5 bases from J; junction bases left unmatched: 3. CDR3 size: 12 residues. Germline V gene lookup returns CDR1 DFQATT and CDR2 SNEGSKA (reference sequence). For the CDR3, the DNA is TGCAGTGCTAGTCCCGGGGGGGAGACCCAGTACTTC. Amino acid sequence: CSASPGGETQYF.

The V gene is TRBV7-9, the J gene TRBJ2-7; 12 nucleotides align to TRBD2. V was clipped by 4 bases and J by 4 bases; unmatched bases: 5. Per the germline V gene, CDR1 is SEHNR and CDR2 is FQNEAQ (reference sequence). The CDR3 spans 15 residues. CDR3 DNA sequence: TGTGCCAGCAGCTCCCCACTAGCGGGAGGTTACGAGCAGTACTTC. Translated, it gives CASSSPLAGGYEQYF.

This clonotype showed up many times. The chain carries TRBV24-1 and TRBJ2-2; 10 nucleotides agree with TRBD1. The germline CDR1 and CDR2 sequences are KGHDR and SFDVKD. Trimming took 3 bases from V and 4 from J; bases not matched to a gene: 1. This CDR3 is 15 amino acids long. CDR3 protein: CATSDGQGGTGELFF. The CDR3 DNA reads TGTGCCACCAGTGATGGACAGGGGGGCACCGGGGAGCTGTTTTTT.

In its sample, this clonotype was seen many times. The chain is built from TRBV19 and TRBJ2-2, with D unresolved. V was pared by 2 bases and J by 1 base, with 5 bases between. The CDR3 contains 14 residues. Germline lookup yields CDR1 LNHDA and CDR2 SQIVND (reference sequence). DNA for the CDR3: TGTGCCAGTAGTATAAACCGGAACACCGGGGAGCTGTTTTTT. Amino acids: CASSINRNTGELFF.

Many counts were recorded for this clonotype. The J gene is TRBJ1-5, the V gene TRBV20-1, with 7 bases matching TRBD1. Unmatched junction bases numbered 4, after V lost 4 bases and J lost 7 bases. This CDR3 has 12 residues. Germline-derived CDR1 and CDR2 are DFQATT and SNEGSKA (reference sequence). In DNA form, the CDR3 reads TGCAGTGCTAATCAGGGGGACCAGCCCCAGCATTTT. Translating it yields CSANQGDQPQHF.

This clonotype was recorded many times. V is TRBV6-2 or TRBV6-3 and J is TRBJ2-1, with unresolved D. The V end lost 4 bases, the J end lost 6 bases, and 10 bases lay between the germline ends. Germline loops: CDR1 MNHEY, CDR2 SVGEGT. CDR3 length: 13 residues. This chain's CDR3 is CASSFGAGNEQFF. CDR3 DNA sequence: TGTGCCAGCAGTTTTGGAGCTGGCAATGAGCAGTTCTTC.

This clonotype was recorded at least ten times. The chain couples TRBV7-8 to TRBJ2-2; TRBD1 aligns across 10 bases. Germline V gene data show CDR1 as SGHVS and CDR2 as FQNEAQ. The ends lost 5 bases at V and 5 bases at J; junction bases unmatched: 5. This CDR3 contains 15 residues. CDR3 in amino acids: CASSLDRGRTGELFF. CDR3 nucleotides: TGTGCCAGCAGCCTTGACAGGGGGCGGACCGGGGAGCTGTTTTTT.

As regards this clonotype: A read error likely explains this, since a far larger clone differs by one base. The chain uses TRBV6-5 and TRBJ2-5; TRBD2 matches 8 bases. This CDR3 region has 15 residues. V lost 8 bases to trimming and J lost 11 bases; unmatched junction nucleotides: 19. Germline V gene data show CDR1 as MNHEY and CDR2 as SVGAGI. The CDR3 is CASRQVAGGYNEQYF. The CDR3, as DNA: TGTGCCAGCCGACAGGTGGCGGGGGGCTACAATGAGCAGTACTTC.

As for this clonotype: This is likely an artifact of a read error, given a far larger clone one base away. This chain uses TRBV6-5 with TRBJ2-5; D is undetermined. The CDR3 sequence is 14 residues long. In germline, CDR1 is MNHEY, CDR2 SVGAGI. CDR3 residues: CASSINRNQETQHF. The CDR3 DNA reads TGTGCCAGCAGTATTAACAGAAACCAAGAGACCCAGCACTTC.

In regard to this clonotype: With a far larger clone one base away, a read error is the likely cause. The chain's CDR3 is CATSHSGGGSIYNEQYF. The CDR3 DNA follows: TGTGCCACCAGTCACTCAGGGGGGGGAAGCATCTACAATGAGCAGTACTTC. The gene calls are TRBV24-1 and TRBJ2-7; D is tentatively TRBD1 or TRBD2 (7 bases each). The CDR3 contains 17 residues. Per the germline V gene, CDR1 is KGHDR and CDR2 is SFDVKD. Trimming removed 6 bases from V and 7 bases from J, with 27 bases in between.

This clonotype has at least ten counts. V usage is TRBV20-1 and J usage is TRBJ2-2, with 12 bases that match TRBD2. V was clipped by 3 bases and J by 0 bases; unmatched bases: 5. CDR1 and CDR2 from the germline V gene are DFQATT and SNEGSKA (reference sequence). The CDR3 contains 17 residues. The CDR3 sequence is CSARTSGSLSNTGELFF. CDR3 coding DNA: TGCAGTGCTAGGACTAGCGGGAGCCTCTCGAACACCGGGGAGCTGTTTTTT.

As regards this clonotype: Only one base separates this from a far larger clonotype, so it likely reflects a read error. The V call is TRBV5-4, the J call TRBJ2-7, with TRBD2 identical over 9 bases. The length of the CDR3 is 17 residues. Germline V CDR1 and CDR2: SGHNT, YYREEE (reference sequence). Trimming removed 2 bases from V and 7 bases from J; junction bases left unmatched: 16. Here the CDR3 DNA reads TGTGCCAGCAGCTTTATTAGCGGGAGAAAACTACGTAATGAGCAGTACTTC. Translated: CASSFISGRKLRNEQYF.

This clonotype was seen repeatedly, ten times or more. J is TRBJ2-5 and V is TRBV11-3; 7 bases are shared with TRBD2. The CDR3 length is 14 residues. Germline V gene data show CDR1 as SGHNT and CDR2 as YENEEA. V shed 5 bases, J shed 5 bases, and the junction held 8 bases outside the gene matches. CDR3 DNA: TGTGCCAGCAGCCCTGCCGCGGGGGTCGAGACCCAGTACTTC. This gives the protein CASSPAAGVETQYF. Based on the CDR3 plus reference TRBV11-3 and TRBJ2-5, the full variable domain is EAGVVQSPRYKIIEKKQPVAFWCNPISGHNTLYWYLQNLGQGPELLIRYENEEAVDDSQLPKDRFSAERLKGVDSTLKIQPAELGDSAVYLCASSPAAGVETQYFGPGTRLLVL.

There are many counts of this clonotype. This chain uses TRBV20-1 with TRBJ1-2; TRBD1 matches 9 bases. Trimming at V came to 1 base and at J to 4 bases, leaving 4 bases not matched to a gene. The CDR3 runs 14 residues. Germline CDR1 reads DFQATT; CDR2 reads SNEGSKA (reference sequence). The DNA of the CDR3 is TGCAGTGCTAGAGGGACGACAGGGGGCTATGGCTACACCTTC. Translation: CSARGTTGGYGYTF.

This clonotype was recorded a few times. Given a far larger clone just one base away, this is likely a sequencing read error. The CDR3 DNA sequence: TGTGCCAGCAGGACCGGGACAAGGCTTAACACCTTC. It codes for CASRTGTRLNTF. The V and J genes are TRBV6-8 and TRBJ1-2, with D perhaps matching TRBD1 (6 bases). Germline V gene lookup returns CDR1 MNHGY and CDR2 SAAAGT. The CDR3 runs to 12 residues. Deletions cut 6 bases from V and 12 bases from J, with 17 bases between.

This chain joins TRBV27 and TRBJ2-7, with TRBD1 matching 7 bases. This CDR3 has 16 residues. The germline CDR1 and CDR2 sequences are MNHEY and SMNVEV (reference sequence). V shed 5 bases and J 3 bases; nucleotides not matched to a gene: 13. The CDR3 DNA sequence: TGTGCCAGCAGTCCGGTGGGGCTTGGACAGGACTACGAGCAGTACTTC. Protein: CASSPVGLGQDYEQYF.

Worth noting for this clonotype: A far larger clone is one base from this, pointing to a likely read error. The chain uses TRBV24-1 and TRBJ1-2; perhaps TRBD1 as D (5 bases). Germline CDR1 reads KGHDR; CDR2 reads SFDVKD. This CDR3 is built from 14 residues. CDR3 coding DNA: TGTGCCAGCAGTGTTGACAGTGTCGGCTATGGCTACACCTTC. Translation: CASSVDSVGYGYTF.

This clonotype was observed many times. The genes are TRBV28 and TRBJ1-5; 9 bases fit TRBD1. The germline V gene encodes CDR1 MDHEN and CDR2 SYDVKM. This CDR3 is built from 14 residues. J lost 6 bases, V lost 5 bases, and 5 bases had no gene match. In DNA, the CDR3 is TGTGCCAGCAGTATCGACAGGGGGATTCAGCCCCAGCATTTT. Translation: CASSIDRGIQPQHF.